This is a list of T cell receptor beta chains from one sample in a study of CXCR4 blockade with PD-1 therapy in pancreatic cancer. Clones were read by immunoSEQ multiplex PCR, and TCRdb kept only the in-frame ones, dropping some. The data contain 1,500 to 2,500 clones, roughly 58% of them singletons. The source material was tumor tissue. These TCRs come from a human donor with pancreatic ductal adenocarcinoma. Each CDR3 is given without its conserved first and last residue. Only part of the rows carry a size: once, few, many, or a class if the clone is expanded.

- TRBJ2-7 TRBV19 ASSIWGQGMGEQY
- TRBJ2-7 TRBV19 ASSPQNSGKSEQY
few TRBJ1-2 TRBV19 ASSSAGEDYGYT
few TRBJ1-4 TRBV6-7 ASSFDSGNEKLF
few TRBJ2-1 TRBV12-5 ASTRQDKDNEQF
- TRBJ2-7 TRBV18 ASSSRQGDYEQY
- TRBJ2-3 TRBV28 ANRDGSTNTQY
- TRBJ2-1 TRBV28 AMGVPTDEQF
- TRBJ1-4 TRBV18 ASSPPGQGAEKLF
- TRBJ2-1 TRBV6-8 ASRPAQGRNNNEQF
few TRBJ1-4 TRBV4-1 ASSQAQGTNEKLF
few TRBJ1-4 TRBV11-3 ASSQGQGNEKLF
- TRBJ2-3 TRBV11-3 ASRTGRGGLTDTQY
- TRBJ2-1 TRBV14 ASSQRQVPPYNEQF
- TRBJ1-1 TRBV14 ASSQDPGPYEAF
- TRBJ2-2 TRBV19 ASSWKLVAGELF
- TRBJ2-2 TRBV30 AARDSFTGELF
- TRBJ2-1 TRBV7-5 ASSPRAGLAGSEQF
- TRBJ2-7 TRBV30 AWSVGGFLYEQY